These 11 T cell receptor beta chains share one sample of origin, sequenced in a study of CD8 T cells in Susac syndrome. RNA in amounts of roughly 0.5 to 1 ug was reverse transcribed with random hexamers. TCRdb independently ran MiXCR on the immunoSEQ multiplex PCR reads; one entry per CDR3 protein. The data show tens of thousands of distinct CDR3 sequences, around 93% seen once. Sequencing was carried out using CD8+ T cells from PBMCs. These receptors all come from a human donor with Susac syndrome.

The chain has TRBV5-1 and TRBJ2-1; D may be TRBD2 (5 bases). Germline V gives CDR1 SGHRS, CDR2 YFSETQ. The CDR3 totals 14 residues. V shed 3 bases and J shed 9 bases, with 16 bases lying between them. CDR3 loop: CASSSRLAPGEQFF. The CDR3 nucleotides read TGCGCCAGCAGCTCCCGGCTAGCCCCGGGTGAGCAGTTCTTC.

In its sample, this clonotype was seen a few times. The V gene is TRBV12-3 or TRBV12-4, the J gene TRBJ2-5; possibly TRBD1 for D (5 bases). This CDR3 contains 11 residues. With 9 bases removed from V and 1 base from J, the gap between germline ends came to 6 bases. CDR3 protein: CARGPQETQYF. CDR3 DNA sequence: TGTGCCAGGGGGCCCCAAGAGACCCAGTACTTC.

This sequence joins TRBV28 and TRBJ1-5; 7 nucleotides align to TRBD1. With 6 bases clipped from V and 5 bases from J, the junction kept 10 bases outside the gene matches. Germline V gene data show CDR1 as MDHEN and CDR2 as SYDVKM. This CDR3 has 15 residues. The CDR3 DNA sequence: TGTGCCAGCAGCCCGACAGGGAGTGTGCATCAGCCCCAGCATTTT. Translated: CASSPTGSVHQPQHF.

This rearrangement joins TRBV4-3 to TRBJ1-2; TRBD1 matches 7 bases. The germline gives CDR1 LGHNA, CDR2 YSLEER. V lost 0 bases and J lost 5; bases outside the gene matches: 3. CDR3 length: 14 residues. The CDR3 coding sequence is TGCGCCAGCAGCCAAGATGAGGGGGCGTATGGCTACACCTTC. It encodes CASSQDEGAYGYTF.

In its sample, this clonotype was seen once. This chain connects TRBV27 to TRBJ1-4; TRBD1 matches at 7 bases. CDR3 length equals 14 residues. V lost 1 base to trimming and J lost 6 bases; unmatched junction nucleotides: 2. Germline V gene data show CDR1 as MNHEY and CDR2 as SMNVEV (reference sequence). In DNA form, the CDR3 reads TGTGCCAGCAGTTTATGGGGGACAGATGAAAAACTGTTTTTT. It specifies CASSLWGTDEKLFF.

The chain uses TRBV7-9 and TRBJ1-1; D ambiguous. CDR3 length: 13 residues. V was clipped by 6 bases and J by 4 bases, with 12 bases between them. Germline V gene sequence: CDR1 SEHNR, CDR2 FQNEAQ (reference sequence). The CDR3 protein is CASSPKGGTEAFF. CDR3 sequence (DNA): TGTGCCAGCAGTCCAAAGGGAGGCACTGAAGCTTTCTTT.

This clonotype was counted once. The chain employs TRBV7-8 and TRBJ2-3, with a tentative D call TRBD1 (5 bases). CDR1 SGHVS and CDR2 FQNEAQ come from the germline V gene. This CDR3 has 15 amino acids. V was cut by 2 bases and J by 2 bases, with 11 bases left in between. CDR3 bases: TGTGCCAGCAGCTTAAGGGGTAGGGACACAGATACGCAGTATTTT. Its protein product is CASSLRGRDTDTQYF.

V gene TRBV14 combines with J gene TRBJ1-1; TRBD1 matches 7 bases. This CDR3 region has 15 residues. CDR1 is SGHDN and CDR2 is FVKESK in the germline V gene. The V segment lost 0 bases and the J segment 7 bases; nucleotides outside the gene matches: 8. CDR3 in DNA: TGTGCCAGCAGCCAAGAAACAGGGGATCCCTATGAAGCTTTCTTT. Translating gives CASSQETGDPYEAFF.

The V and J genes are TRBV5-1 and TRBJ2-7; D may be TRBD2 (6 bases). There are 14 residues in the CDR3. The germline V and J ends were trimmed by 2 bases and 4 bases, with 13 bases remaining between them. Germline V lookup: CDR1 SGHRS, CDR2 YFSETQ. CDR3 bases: TGCGCCAGCAGCTTCGGGGCGGGGCAATACGAGCAGTACTTC. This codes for CASSFGAGQYEQYF.

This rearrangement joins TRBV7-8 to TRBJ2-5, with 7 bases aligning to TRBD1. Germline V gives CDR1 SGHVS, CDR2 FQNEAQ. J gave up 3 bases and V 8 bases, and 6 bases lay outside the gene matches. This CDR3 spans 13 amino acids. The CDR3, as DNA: TGTGCCAGCGAGGGGGCGCGGGAAGAGACCCAGTACTTC. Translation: CASEGAREETQYF. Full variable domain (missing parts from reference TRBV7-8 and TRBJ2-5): GAGVSQSPRYKVAKRGQDVALRCDPISGHVSLFWYQQALGQGPEFLTYFQNEAQLDKSGLPSDRFFAERPEGSVSTLKIQRTQQEDSAVYLCASEGAREETQYFGPGTRLLVL.

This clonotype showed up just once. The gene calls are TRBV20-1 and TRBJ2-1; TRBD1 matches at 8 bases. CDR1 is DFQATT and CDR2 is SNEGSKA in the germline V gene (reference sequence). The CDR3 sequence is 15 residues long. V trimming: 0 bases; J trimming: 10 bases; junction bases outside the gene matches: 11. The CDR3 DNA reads TGCAGTGCTAGAGATCTCACAGGGGGACGGTACGAGCAGTTCTTC. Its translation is CSARDLTGGRYEQFF.